This T cell receptor beta chain is drawn from a study of blood T cell repertoires in COVID-19. As for the study in general: Samples came from the United States, Italy and Spain, spanning acute and convalescent COVID-19.

Recruited during active infection, patients (from Seattle) were subsequently followed longitudinally. Looked up from germline, CDR1 is LGHDT and CDR2 is YNNKEL (reference sequence). V shed 6 bases and J shed 5 bases, with 16 bases lying between them. CDR3 length: 14 amino acids. As handled by the study authors: Estimation of nucleated cell counts was performed using reference gene primer amplification. Sequenced by immunoSEQ multiplex PCR; TCRdb stores in-frame clones only, minus some. V and J calls and clone size are copied from that table; D and trimming were computed from the DNA. Altogether hundreds of thousands of clones are present, approximately 88% being singletons, with the ten largest covering roughly 6%. The sample holds one count of this clone.

The gene calls are TRBV3-1 (or the pseudogene TRBV3-2) and TRBJ1-1; tentative D call: TRBD1 (5 bases). Sequencing was performed on peripheral blood. The TCR originated in a young woman with COVID-19, enrolled during active disease. The CDR3 DNA reads TGTGCCAGCAGTTCAATCGGCAGGGATACTGAAGCTTTCTTT. It encodes CASSSIGRDTEAFF.